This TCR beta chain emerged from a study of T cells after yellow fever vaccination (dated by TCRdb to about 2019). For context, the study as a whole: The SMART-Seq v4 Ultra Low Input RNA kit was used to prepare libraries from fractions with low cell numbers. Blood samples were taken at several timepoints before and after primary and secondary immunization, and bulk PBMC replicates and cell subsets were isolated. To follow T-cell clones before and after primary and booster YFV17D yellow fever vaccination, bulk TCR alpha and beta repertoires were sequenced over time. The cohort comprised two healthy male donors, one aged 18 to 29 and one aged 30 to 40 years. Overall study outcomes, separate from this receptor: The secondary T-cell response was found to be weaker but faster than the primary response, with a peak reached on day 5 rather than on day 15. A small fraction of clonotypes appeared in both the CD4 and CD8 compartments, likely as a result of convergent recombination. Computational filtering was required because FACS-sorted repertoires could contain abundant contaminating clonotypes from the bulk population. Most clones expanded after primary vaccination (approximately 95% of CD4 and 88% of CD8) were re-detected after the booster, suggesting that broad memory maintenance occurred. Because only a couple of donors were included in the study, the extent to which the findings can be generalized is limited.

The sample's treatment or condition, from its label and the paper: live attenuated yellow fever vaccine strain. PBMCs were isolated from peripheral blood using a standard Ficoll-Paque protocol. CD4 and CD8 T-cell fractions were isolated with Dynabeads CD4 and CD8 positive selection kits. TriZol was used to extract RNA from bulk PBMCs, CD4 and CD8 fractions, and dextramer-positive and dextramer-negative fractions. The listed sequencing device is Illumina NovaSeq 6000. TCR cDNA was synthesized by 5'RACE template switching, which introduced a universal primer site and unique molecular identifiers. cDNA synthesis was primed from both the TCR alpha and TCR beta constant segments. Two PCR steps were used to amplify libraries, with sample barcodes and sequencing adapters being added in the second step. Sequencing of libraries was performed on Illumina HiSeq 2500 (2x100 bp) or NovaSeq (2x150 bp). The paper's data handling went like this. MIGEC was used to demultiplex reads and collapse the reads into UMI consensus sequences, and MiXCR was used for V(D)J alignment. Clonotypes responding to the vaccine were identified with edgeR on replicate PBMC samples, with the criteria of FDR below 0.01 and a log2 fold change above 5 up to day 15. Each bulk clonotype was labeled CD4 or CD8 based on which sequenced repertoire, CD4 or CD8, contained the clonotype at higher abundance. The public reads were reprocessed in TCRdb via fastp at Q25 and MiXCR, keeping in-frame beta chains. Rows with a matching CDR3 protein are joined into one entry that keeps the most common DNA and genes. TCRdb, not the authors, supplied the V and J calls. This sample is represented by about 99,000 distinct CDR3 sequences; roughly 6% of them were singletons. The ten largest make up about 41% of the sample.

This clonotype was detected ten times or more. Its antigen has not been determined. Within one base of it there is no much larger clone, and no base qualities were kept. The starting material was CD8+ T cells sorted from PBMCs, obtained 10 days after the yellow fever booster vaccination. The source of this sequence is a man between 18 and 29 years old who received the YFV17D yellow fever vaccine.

The DNA sequence is TGTGCCAGCAGCCAGTTAAGGTCTGGGGCCAACGTCCTGACTTTC. This translates into CASSQLRSGANVLTF. The rearranged chain carries TRBV3-1 and TRBJ2-6, with no reliable assignment of the D segment. Reading from cysteine to phenylalanine, the CDR3 counts 15 amino acids. Solely the CDR3 DNA is kept, with 45 bases framed from the first base. V sheds 3 bases and J sheds 1 base, leaving 7 bases between their ends. The germline V gene (reference sequence) supplies CDR1 LGHDT and CDR2 YNNKEL.